This TCR beta chain was obtained from a study of T cell changes during pregnancy in multiple sclerosis. Using immunoSEQ multiplex PCR, the repertoire was profiled, and TCRdb retains in-frame clones only, with some absent. The sample has about 48,000 clones, approximately 93% seen once. CDR1 and CDR2 from the germline V gene are SGHDN and FVKESK. The junction had 7 bases not matched to a gene; V was cut back by 8 bases and J by 3 bases. The CDR3 has 14 residues. The V and J genes are TRBV14 and TRBJ2-7; 10 nucleotides align to TRBD1. Sequences were derived from CD4+ T cells from peripheral blood mononuclear cells, sampled in the first trimester of pregnancy. The source is a female donor with multiple sclerosis, enrolled in a pregnancy study. The DNA for the CDR3 is TGTGCCAGCCGTCCCGGGACAGGGGTCTACGAGCAGTACTTC. It is translated as CASRPGTGVYEQYF.